This entry concerns a single TCR beta chain. Produced via immunoSEQ multiplex PCR; TCRdb's table is partial and in-frame only. The sample has 130,000 or so clones, roughly 90% seen once; the top ten hold about 8%. In germline, CDR1 is SGHRS, CDR2 YFSETQ. Trimming stripped 4 bases from V and 0 bases from J, with 3 bases between. The CDR3 is made up of 12 amino acids. The sample belongs to a study of blood T cell repertoires in COVID-19. Sequencing was carried out using peripheral blood. The source is a man in his fifties with acute or convalescent COVID-19. This chain joins TRBV5-1 and TRBJ2-3; no reliable D call. The CDR3 loop is CASSQSTDTQYF. Here the CDR3 DNA reads TGCGCCAGCAGCCAGAGCACAGATACGCAGTATTTT.